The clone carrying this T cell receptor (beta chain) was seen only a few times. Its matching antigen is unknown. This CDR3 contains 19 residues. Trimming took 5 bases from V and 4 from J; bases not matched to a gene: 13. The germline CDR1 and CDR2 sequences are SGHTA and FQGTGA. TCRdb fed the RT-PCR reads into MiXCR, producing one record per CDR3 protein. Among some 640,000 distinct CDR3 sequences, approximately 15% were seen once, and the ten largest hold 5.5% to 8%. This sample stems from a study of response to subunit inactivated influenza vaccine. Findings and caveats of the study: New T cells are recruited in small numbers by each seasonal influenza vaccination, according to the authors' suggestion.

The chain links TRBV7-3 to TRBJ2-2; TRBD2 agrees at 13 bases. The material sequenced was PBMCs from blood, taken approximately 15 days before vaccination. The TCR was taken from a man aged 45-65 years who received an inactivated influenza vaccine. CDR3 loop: CASSHLPGLAGRGTGELFF. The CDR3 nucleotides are TGTGCCAGCAGCCATCTACCGGGACTAGCGGGACGAGGCACCGGGGAGCTGTTTTTT.